This TCR beta chain was identified during a study of blood T cell repertoires in COVID-19. Across the whole study: The cDNA or gDNA used as material had been derived from T cells, B-cell-depleted T cells, or PBMCs.

Germline V lookup: CDR1 SGHRS, CDR2 YFSETQ. CDR3 size: 15 residues. Unmatched junction bases numbered 3, after V lost 0 bases and J lost 4 bases. This clone was picked up one time. Libraries were prepared by immunoSEQ multiplex PCR; TCRdb keeps only in-frame clonotypes and omits some of them. The sample carries some 69,000 clones, roughly 84% recorded once. The material sequenced was peripheral blood. The TCR sequence derives from a man older than 75 with active or convalescent COVID-19. V gene TRBV5-1 combines with J gene TRBJ1-3; 8 nucleotides agree with TRBD1. The DNA of the CDR3 is TGCGCCAGCAGCTTGGAGGCAGGGGGCGGAAACACCATATATTTT. Residues: CASSLEAGGGNTIYF. Supplemented by reference TRBV5-1 and TRBJ1-3, the full variable domain reads KAGVTQTPRYLIKTRGQQVTLSCSPISGHRSVSWYQQTPGQGLQFLFEYFSETQRNKGNFPGRFSGRQFSNSRSEMNVSTLELGDSALYLCASSLEAGGGNTIYFGEGSWLTVV.